A selection of T cell receptor beta chains follows, all from one sample in a study of cytotoxic CD8 clonotypes in ibrutinib-treated CLL. The assay was immunoSEQ multiplex PCR, and TCRdb's table has in-frame clones only and misses some. The sample yields around 140,000 clones, 70% to 80% seen once. Sequenced material: PBMCs, taken after 12 months of ibrutinib treatment. The receptors shown here come from a human donor with chronic lymphocytic leukemia. Both conserved end residues are part of each CDR3. The D gene is left open where the match is weak. The listing skips clone size in some rows; elsewhere it reads once, few, many or a size class.

clone size	D gene	V gene	J gene	CDR3 protein	CDR3 DNA
.	TRBD2	TRBV19	TRBJ2-1	CASSLLALSSYNEQFF	TGTGCCAGTAGCCTACTAGCGCTTAGCTCCTACAATGAGCAGTTCTTC
.	.	TRBV15	TRBJ2-7	CATSPQSGVSYEQYF	TGTGCCACCAGTCCCCAGTCGGGTGTCTCCTACGAGCAGTACTTC
.	.	TRBV28	TRBJ1-5	CASSFYRAQPQHF	TGTGCCAGCAGTTTTTACAGGGCGCAGCCCCAGCATTTT
.	.	TRBV5-4	TRBJ2-7	CASSLGPETYEQYF	TGTGCCAGCAGCTTGGGGCCAGAGACCTACGAGCAGTACTTC
.	.	TRBV2	TRBJ2-6	CATHRQGSDVLTF	TGTGCCACCCATCGGCAGGGGAGTGACGTCCTGACTTTC
.	.	TRBV28	TRBJ1-5	CASSLFMGGEGNQPQHF	TGTGCCAGCAGTTTATTTATGGGGGGAGAGGGCAATCAGCCCCAGCATTTT
.	TRBD1	TRBV6-8	TRBJ1-5	CASSPQGGTLGNQPQHF	TGTGCCAGCAGTCCCCAGGGGGGAACCCTTGGAAATCAGCCCCAGCATTTT
.	TRBD1	TRBV5-1	TRBJ2-6	CASMTGGTGANVLTF	TGCGCCAGCATGACAGGGGGGACTGGGGCCAACGTCCTGACTTTC
medium-sized	.	TRBV5-1	TRBJ2-7	CASSLAPPGINEQYF	TGCGCCAGCAGCTTGGCACCACCTGGTATCAACGAGCAGTACTTC
.	TRBD2	TRBV5-6	TRBJ2-7	CASSLVWQGGYEQYF	TGTGCCAGCAGCTTGGTTTGGCAGGGAGGGTACGAGCAGTACTTC
.	.	TRBV6-5	TRBJ2-1	CASSGIRSSYNEQFF	TGTGCCAGCTCAGGGATTCGGAGCTCCTACAATGAGCAGTTCTTC
.	.	TRBV7-9	TRBJ1-1	CASSSGRQSNTEAFF	TGTGCCAGCAGCTCGGGACGACAGTCGAACACTGAAGCTTTCTTT
.	TRBD2	TRBV7-6	TRBJ2-7	CASSLVAGGLFYEQYF	TGTGCCAGCAGCTTAGTTGCGGGAGGTCTTTTCTACGAGCAGTACTTC
.	.	TRBV27	TRBJ1-2	CASSPGRSGYGYTF	TGTGCCAGCAGTCCGGGCCGGTCCGGCTATGGCTACACCTTC
.	.	TRBV5-1	TRBJ2-2	CASSLQERSGELFF	TGCGCCAGCAGCTTGCAGGAGCGATCCGGGGAGCTGTTTTTT
few	.	TRBV30	TRBJ1-1	CAWSVLGSGLTEAFF	TGTGCCTGGAGTGTACTGGGCTCGGGGCTCACTGAAGCTTTCTTT
.	.	TRBV5-1	TRBJ1-1	CASSATGLGTEAFF	TGCGCCAGCAGCGCTACAGGGTTAGGCACTGAAGCTTTCTTT
.	TRBD1	TRBV7-2	TRBJ2-7	CASSAQTGGRYEQYF	TGTGCCAGCAGCGCCCAGACAGGGGGCAGGTACGAGCAGTACTTC
.	TRBD1	TRBV9	TRBJ1-2	CASSVGTGDGYTF	TGTGCCAGCAGCGTAGGGACAGGGGATGGCTACACCTTC
few	.	TRBV28	TRBJ2-2	CASIEPLDLTGELFF	TGTGCCAGCATCGAACCACTAGACCTCACCGGGGAGCTGTTTTTT
few	.	TRBV7-8	TRBJ1-5	CASSQWYQPQHF	TGTGCCAGCAGCCAGTGGTATCAGCCCCAGCATTTT
.	TRBD1	TRBV9	TRBJ2-4	CASSDRDRIWGNIQYF	TGTGCCAGCAGCGACCGGGACAGGATTTGGGGAAACATTCAGTACTTC
.	.	TRBV25-1	TRBJ2-1	CASSTPGLGVYEQFF	TGTGCCAGCAGTACGCCGGGCCTCGGAGTCTATGAGCAGTTCTTC
.	.	TRBV7-6	TRBJ2-1	CASSLFLGAGYNEQFF	TGTGCCAGCAGCTTATTTTTGGGGGCGGGATACAATGAGCAGTTCTTC
.	.	TRBV21-1	TRBJ1-2	CASSTENGYTF	TGTGCCAGCAGCACGGAAAATGGCTACACCTTC
.	TRBD1	TRBV6-6	TRBJ1-4	CASSLKTSTGVGKLFF	TGTGCCAGCAGTTTAAAGACTTCGACAGGGGTTGGAAAACTGTTTTTT
.	TRBD1	TRBV5-8	TRBJ1-5	CASSPGGLGQPQHF	TGTGCCAGCAGCCCAGGGGGCCTGGGTCAGCCCCAGCATTTT
.	.	TRBV28	TRBJ1-5	CASSLLSGNQPQHF	TGTGCCAGCAGTTTGTTATCGGGGAACCAGCCCCAGCATTTT
.	TRBD1	TRBV6-5	TRBJ1-3	CASTPTGSSGNTIYF	TGTGCCAGCACCCCGACAGGGTCATCTGGAAACACCATATATTTT
.	TRBD2	TRBV4-1	TRBJ2-1	CASSQPMAGAYNEQFF	TGCGCCAGCAGCCAACCGATGGCGGGAGCCTACAATGAGCAGTTCTTC
.	.	TRBV5-1	TRBJ2-7	CASSPSMSSYEQYF	TGCGCCAGCAGTCCATCGATGAGTTCCTACGAGCAGTACTTC
.	.	TRBV5-5	TRBJ1-6	CASSTNRVPLHF	TGTGCCAGCAGCACAAACAGGGTACCCCTCCACTTT
.	.	TRBV6-5	TRBJ2-7	CASSSRSPGVRGEQYF	TGTGCCAGCAGTTCCCGGAGTCCAGGTGTGAGGGGCGAGCAGTACTTC
.	TRBD1	TRBV14	TRBJ2-1	CASSQLTGDNEQFF	TGTGCCAGCAGCCAATTAACAGGGGACAATGAGCAGTTCTTC
.	TRBD1	TRBV19	TRBJ1-2	CASKQGSYGYTF	TGTGCCAGTAAACAGGGGAGCTATGGCTACACCTTC
.	.	TRBV5-6	TRBJ1-3	CASSPGGYSGNTIYF	TGTGCCAGCAGCCCCGGCGGTTACTCTGGAAACACCATATATTTT
.	TRBD2	TRBV5-1	TRBJ2-5	CASSLSGREETQYF	TGCGCCAGCAGTTTGAGCGGGAGGGAGGAGACCCAGTACTTC
once	TRBD1	TRBV7-6	TRBJ1-1	CASSLGSGQGHTEAFF	TGTGCCAGCAGCTTAGGATCTGGACAGGGACACACTGAAGCTTTCTTT
.	.	TRBV18	TRBJ2-3	CASSPPGWRNSRTDTQYF	TGTGCCAGCTCACCACCTGGTTGGCGGAACTCCCGCACAGATACGCAGTATTTT
.	.	TRBV9	TRBJ1-6	CASSATGSSPLHF	TGTGCCAGCAGCGCTACAGGGTCTTCACCCCTCCACTTT
.	TRBD1	TRBV9	TRBJ2-6	CASSVKGTAGANVLTF	TGTGCCAGCAGCGTAAAGGGGACAGCTGGGGCCAACGTCCTGACTTTC
.	.	TRBV5-8	TRBJ2-7	CASSLSGEQYF	TGTGCCAGCAGCTTGTCTGGGGAGCAGTACTTC
.	TRBD2	TRBV18	TRBJ2-7	CASSPGISGGSYEQYF	TGTGCCAGCTCACCAGGTATTAGCGGGGGGTCCTACGAGCAGTACTTC
few	.	TRBV28	TRBJ1-1	CASSSGQTEAFF	TGTGCCAGCAGTTCCGGACAGACTGAAGCTTTCTTT
.	.	TRBV6-5	TRBJ1-1	CASSHDSYTEAFF	TGTGCCAGCAGCCATGACAGCTACACTGAAGCTTTCTTT
many	.	TRBV28	TRBJ1-1	CASSTGTDTENTEAFF	TGTGCCAGCAGTACTGGGACGGATACTGAGAACACTGAAGCTTTCTTT
.	.	TRBV30	TRBJ2-1	CAWSVFNEQFF	TGTGCCTGGAGTGTTTTCAATGAGCAGTTCTTC
.	.	TRBV7-9	TRBJ2-7	CASSRQDFSYYEQYF	TGTGCCAGCAGCCGGCAGGACTTTTCCTACTACGAGCAGTACTTC
.	.	TRBV5-1	TRBJ2-3	CASSLGRASGTDTQYF	TGCGCCAGCAGCTTGGGCCGGGCATCTGGCACAGATACGCAGTATTTT
.	TRBD2	TRBV25-1	TRBJ2-5	CAIGRRGAGETQYF	TGTGCCATAGGTCGGCGGGGGGCAGGAGAGACCCAGTACTTC
.	.	TRBV18	TRBJ2-3	CASSEFGDTQYF	TGTGCCAGCTCAGAATTCGGCGATACGCAGTATTTT
.	.	TRBV18	TRBJ2-3	CASSLWPGGRSDTQYF	TGTGCCAGCTCATTATGGCCAGGAGGGAGGTCGGATACGCAGTATTTT